This section outlines one T cell receptor (beta chain) sequence together with its context. TCRdb's copy holds only in-frame clones and misses some; the assay was immunoSEQ multiplex PCR. The profile shows roughly 1,800,000 clones, roughly 95% of them singletons. This sample was included in a study of shared clonotypes between healthy human individuals. CD8 cells regarded as naive lacked CD45RO, were positively chosen for CCR7, and omitted terminally differentiated effector memory CD45RA+ cells. Germline V gives CDR1 SGHTA, CDR2 FQGNSA. This CDR3 contains 15 residues. Trimming at V came to 4 bases and at J to 3 bases, leaving 8 bases not matched to a gene.

The receptor's source is a young man in good health. Sequencing used naive CD8+ T cells sorted from blood. This chain uses TRBV7-2 with TRBJ2-7; 8 positions match TRBD2. The CDR3 region is CASSSETSALYEQYF. DNA for the CDR3: TGTGCCAGCAGCTCGGAGACTAGCGCTCTCTACGAGCAGTACTTC.